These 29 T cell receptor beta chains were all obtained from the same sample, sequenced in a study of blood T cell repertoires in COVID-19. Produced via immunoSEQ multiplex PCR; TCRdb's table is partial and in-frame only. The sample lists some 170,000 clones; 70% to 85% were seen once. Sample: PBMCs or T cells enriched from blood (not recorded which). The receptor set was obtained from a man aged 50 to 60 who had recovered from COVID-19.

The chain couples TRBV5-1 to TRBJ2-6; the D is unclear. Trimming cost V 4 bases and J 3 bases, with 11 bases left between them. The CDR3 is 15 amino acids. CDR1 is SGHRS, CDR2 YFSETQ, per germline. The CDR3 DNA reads TGCGCCAGCAGCGTAAGAGGCAGTGGGGCCAACGTCCTGACTTTC. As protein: CASSVRGSGANVLTF.

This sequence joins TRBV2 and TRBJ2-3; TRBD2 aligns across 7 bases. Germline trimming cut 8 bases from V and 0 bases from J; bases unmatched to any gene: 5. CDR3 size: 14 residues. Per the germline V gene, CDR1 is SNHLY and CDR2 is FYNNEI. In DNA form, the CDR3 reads TGTGCCAGCCAAGGACTAGTTAGCACAGATACGCAGTATTTT. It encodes CASQGLVSTDTQYF.

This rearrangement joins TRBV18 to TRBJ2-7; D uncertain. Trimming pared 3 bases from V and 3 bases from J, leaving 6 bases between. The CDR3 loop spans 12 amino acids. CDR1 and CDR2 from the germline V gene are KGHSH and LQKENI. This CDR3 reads CASSPDNYEQYF. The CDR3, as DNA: TGTGCCAGCTCACCCGACAACTACGAGCAGTACTTC. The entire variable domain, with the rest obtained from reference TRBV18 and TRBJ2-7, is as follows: NAGVMQNPRHLVRRRGQEARLRCSPMKGHSHVYWYRQLPEEGLKFMVYLQKENIIDESGMPKERFSAEFPKEGPSILRIQQVVRGDSAAYFCASSPDNYEQYFGPGTRLTVT.

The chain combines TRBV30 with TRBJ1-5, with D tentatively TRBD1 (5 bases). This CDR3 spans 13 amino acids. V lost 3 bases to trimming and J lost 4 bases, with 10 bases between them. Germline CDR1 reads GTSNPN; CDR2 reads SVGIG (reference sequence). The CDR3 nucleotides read TGTGCCTGGAGCATGGCAGGGAATCAGCCCCAGCATTTT. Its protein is CAWSMAGNQPQHF.

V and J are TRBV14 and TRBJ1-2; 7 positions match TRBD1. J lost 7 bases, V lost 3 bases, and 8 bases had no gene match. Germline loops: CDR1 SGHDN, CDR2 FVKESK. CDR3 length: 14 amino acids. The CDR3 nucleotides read TGTGCCAGCAGCCATGCGACAGGGCCTAGTGGCTACACCTTC. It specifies CASSHATGPSGYTF. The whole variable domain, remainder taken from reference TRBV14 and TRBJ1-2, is EAGVTQFPSHSVIEKGQTVTLRCDPISGHDNLYWYRRVMGKEIKFLLHFVKESKQDESGMPNNRFLAERTGGTYSTLKVQPAELEDSGVYFCASSHATGPSGYTFGSGTRLTVV.

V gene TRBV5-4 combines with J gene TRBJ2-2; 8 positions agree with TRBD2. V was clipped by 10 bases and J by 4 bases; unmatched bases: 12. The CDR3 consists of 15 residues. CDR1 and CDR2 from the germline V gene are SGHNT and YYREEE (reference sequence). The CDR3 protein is CALRRGATTTGELFF. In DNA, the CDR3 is TGTGCCTTACGGCGGGGGGCAACGACCACCGGGGAGCTGTTTTTT. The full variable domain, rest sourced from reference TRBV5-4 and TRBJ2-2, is ETGVTQSPTHLIKTRGQQVTLRCSSQSGHNTVSWYQQALGQGPQFIFQYYREEENGRGNFPPRFSGLQFPNYSSELNVNALELDDSALYLCALRRGATTTGELFFGEGSRLTVL.

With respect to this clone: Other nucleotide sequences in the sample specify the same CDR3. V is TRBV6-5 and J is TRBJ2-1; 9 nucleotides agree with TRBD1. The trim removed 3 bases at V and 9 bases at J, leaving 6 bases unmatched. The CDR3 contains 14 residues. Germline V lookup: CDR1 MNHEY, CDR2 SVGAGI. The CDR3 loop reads CASSYTGQGAEQFF. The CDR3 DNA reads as TGTGCCAGCAGTTATACGGGACAGGGTGCTGAGCAGTTCTTC.

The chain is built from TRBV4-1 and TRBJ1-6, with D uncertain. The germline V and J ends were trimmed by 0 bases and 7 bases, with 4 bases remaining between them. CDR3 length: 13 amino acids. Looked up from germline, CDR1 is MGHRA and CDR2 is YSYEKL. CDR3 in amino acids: CASSQDPNSPLHF. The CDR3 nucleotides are TGCGCCAGCAGCCAAGATCCGAATTCACCCCTCCACTTT.

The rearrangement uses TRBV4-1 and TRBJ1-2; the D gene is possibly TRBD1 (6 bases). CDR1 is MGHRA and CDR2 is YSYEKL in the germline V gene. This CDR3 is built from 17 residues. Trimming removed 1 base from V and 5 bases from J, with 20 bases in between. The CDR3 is CASSQGGVTGRGYGYTF. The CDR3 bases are TGCGCCAGCAGCCAAGGTGGTGTTACAGGGAGAGGGTATGGCTACACCTTC.

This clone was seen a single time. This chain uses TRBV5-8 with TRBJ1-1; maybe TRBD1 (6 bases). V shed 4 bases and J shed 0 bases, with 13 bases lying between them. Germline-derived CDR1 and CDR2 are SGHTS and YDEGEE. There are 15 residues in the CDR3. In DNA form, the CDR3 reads TGTGCCAGCAGCCGCTCGGACAGACTGAACACTGAAGCTTTCTTT. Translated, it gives CASSRSDRLNTEAFF.

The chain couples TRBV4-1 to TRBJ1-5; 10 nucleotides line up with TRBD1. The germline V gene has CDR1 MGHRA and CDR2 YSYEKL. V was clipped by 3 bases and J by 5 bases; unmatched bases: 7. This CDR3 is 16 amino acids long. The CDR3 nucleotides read TGCGCCAGCAGCCAGGGGACAGGGGAGAACTATCAGCCCCAGCATTTT. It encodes CASSQGTGENYQPQHF.

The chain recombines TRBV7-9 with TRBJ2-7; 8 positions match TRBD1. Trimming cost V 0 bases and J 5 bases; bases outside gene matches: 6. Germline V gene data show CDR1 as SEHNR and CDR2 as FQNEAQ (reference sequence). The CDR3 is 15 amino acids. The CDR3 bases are TGTGCCAGCAGCTTAGCCCTGGGACAGGCCAACGAGCAGTACTTC. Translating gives CASSLALGQANEQYF.

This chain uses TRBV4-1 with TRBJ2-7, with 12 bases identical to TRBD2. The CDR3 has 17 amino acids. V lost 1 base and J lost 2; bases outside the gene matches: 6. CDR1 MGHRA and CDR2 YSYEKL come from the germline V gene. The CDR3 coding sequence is TGCGCCAGCAGCCAAGGACTAGCGGGGGCCCTTACCTACGAGCAGTACTTC. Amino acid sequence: CASSQGLAGALTYEQYF.

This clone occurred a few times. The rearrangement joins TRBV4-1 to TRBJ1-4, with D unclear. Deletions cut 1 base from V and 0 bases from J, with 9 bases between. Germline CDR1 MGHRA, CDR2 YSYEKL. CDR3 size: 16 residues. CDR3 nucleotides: TGCGCCAGCAGCCAAGGACACCTATCAACTAATGAAAAACTGTTTTTT. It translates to CASSQGHLSTNEKLFF.

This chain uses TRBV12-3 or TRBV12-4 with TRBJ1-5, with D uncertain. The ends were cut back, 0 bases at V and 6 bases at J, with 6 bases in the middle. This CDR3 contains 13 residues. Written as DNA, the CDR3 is TGTGCCAGCAGTTTAGCTCGGGGTCAGCCCCAGCATTTT. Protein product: CASSLARGQPQHF.

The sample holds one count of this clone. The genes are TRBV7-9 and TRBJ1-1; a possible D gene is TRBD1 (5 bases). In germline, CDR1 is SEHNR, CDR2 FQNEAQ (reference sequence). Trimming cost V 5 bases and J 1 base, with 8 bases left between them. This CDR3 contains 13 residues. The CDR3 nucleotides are TGTGCCAGCAGCAGTACAGGGAACACTGAAGCTTTCTTT. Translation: CASSSTGNTEAFF.

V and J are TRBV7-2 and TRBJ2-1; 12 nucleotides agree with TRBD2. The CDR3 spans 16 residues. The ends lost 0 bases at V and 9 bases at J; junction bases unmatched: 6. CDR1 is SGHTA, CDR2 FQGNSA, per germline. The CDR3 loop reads CASSLAASGGAFEQFF. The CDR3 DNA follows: TGTGCCAGCAGCTTAGCAGCTAGCGGGGGGGCATTTGAGCAGTTCTTC.

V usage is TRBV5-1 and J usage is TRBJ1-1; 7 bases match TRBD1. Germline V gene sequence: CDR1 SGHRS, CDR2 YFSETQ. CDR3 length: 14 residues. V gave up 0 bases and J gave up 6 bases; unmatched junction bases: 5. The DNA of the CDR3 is TGCGCCAGCAGCTTGGGGTCAGGGGGTTCTGAAGCTTTCTTT. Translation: CASSLGSGGSEAFF.

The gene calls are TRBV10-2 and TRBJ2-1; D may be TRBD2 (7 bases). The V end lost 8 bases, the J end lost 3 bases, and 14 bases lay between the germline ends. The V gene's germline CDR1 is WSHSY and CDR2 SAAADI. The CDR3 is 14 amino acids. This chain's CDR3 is CASQGGGLYNEQFF. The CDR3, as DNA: TGCGCCAGCCAAGGCGGGGGCCTCTACAATGAGCAGTTCTTC.

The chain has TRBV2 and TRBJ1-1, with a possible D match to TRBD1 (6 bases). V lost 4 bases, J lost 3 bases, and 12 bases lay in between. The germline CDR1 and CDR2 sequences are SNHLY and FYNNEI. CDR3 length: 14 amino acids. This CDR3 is CASSAGAGDTEAFF. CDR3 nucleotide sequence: TGTGCCAGCAGTGCAGGGGCAGGAGACACTGAAGCTTTCTTT.

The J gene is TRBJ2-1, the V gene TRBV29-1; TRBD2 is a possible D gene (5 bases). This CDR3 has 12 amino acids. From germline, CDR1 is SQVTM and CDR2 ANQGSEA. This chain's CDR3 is CIAGDSYNEQFF. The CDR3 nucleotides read TGCATCGCCGGGGACTCCTACAATGAGCAGTTCTTC.

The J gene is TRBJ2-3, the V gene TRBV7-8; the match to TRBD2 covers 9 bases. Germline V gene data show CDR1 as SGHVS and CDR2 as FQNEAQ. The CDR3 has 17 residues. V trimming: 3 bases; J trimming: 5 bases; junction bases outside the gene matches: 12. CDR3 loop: CASSFGRGGVGGDTQYF. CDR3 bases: TGTGCCAGCAGCTTCGGGCGGGGGGGCGTGGGAGGAGATACGCAGTATTTT.

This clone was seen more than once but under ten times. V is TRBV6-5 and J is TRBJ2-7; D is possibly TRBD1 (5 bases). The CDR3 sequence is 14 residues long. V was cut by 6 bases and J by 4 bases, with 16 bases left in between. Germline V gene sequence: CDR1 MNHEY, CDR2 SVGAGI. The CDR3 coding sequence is TGTGCCAGCAGCTTAGGGGTCCGCCCTTACGAGCAGTACTTC. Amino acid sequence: CASSLGVRPYEQYF.

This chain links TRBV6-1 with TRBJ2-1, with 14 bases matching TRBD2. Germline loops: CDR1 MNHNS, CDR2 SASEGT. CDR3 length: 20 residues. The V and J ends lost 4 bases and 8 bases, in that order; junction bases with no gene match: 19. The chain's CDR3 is CASSGLSPGLAGEVWDEQFF. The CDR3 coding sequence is TGTGCCAGCAGTGGTTTGTCTCCGGGACTAGCGGGGGAAGTTTGGGATGAGCAGTTCTTC.

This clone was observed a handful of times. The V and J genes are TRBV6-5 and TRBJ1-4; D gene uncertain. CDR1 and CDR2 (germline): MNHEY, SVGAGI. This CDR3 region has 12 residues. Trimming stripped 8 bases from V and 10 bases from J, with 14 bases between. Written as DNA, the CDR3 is TGTGCCAGCGGAGAGTCAATAGGAAAACTGTTTTTT. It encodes CASGESIGKLFF.

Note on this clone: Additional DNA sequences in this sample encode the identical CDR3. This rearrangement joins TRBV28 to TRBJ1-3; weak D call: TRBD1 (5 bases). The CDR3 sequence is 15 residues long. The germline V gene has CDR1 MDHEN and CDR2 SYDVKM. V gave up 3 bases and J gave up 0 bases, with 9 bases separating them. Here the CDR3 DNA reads TGTGCCAGCAGTTTTCAGGGCGGCTCTGGAAACACCATATATTTT. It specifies CASSFQGGSGNTIYF. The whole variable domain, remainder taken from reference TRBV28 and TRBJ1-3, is DVKVTQSSRYLVKRTGEKVFLECVQDMDHENMFWYRQDPGLGLRLIYFSYDVKMKEKGDIPEGYSVSREKKERFSLILESASTNQTSMYLCASSFQGGSGNTIYFGEGSWLTVV.

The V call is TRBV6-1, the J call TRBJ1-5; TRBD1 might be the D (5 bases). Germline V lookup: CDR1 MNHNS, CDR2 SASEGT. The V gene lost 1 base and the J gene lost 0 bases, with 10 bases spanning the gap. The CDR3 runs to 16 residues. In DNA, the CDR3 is TGTGCCAGCAGTGAAGGGACATACTATAGCAATCAGCCCCAGCATTTT. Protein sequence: CASSEGTYYSNQPQHF.

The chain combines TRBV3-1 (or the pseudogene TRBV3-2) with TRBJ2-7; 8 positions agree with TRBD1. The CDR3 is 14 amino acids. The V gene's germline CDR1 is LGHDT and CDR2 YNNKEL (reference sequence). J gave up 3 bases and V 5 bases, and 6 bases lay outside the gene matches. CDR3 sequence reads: CASSWTGLDYEQYF. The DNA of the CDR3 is TGTGCCAGCAGCTGGACAGGGTTGGACTACGAGCAGTACTTC.

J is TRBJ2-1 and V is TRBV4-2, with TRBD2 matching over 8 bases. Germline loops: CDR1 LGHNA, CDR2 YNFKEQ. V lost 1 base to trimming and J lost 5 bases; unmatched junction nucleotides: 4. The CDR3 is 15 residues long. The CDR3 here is CASSQAGGPDNEQFF. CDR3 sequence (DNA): TGTGCCAGCAGCCAAGCGGGGGGGCCGGACAATGAGCAGTTCTTC.